This T cell receptor beta chain emerged from a study of blood T cell repertoires in COVID-19. In the original processing: The authors estimated nucleated cell counts from reference gene primer amplification. Produced via immunoSEQ multiplex PCR; TCRdb's table is partial and in-frame only. That table gives V, J and clone size, and the DNA gave D and trimming. The sample shows about 57,000 clones, around 76% of them seen only once. This CDR3 is 14 amino acids long. V lost 6 bases and J lost 4; bases outside the gene matches: 7. The germline V gene has CDR1 LNHDA and CDR2 SQIVND (reference sequence). The J gene is TRBJ1-1, the V gene TRBV19; 8 bases are shared with TRBD1. The source of this sequence is a woman aged 60-75 years with acute or convalescent COVID-19. Sequenced input: peripheral blood. The DNA of the CDR3 is TGTGCCAGTAGCGACAGGGGATTCTTCACTGAAGCTTTCTTT. It specifies CASSDRGFFTEAFF.